This T cell receptor (beta chain) was sequenced during a study of cytomegalovirus exposure and HLA in healthy donors. Overall study: In terms of ancestry, the Caucasian-associated cluster contained around 79% of the roughly 400 genotyped donors.

As for this clone: The antigen remains undetermined.

The PCR contained 60 Vbeta and 13 Jbeta primers. The table came from immunoSEQ multiplex PCR; TCRdb's copy has only in-frame clones and leaves some out. The sample lists some 240,000 clones, 70% to 80% occurring once. General study results and limits: In a later analysis, TCR beta V- and J-gene trimming showed a link to a missense DCLRE1C variant. Presence/absence analyses assumed roughly uniform sequencing depth across donors, which may not hold. Later analysis identified several of the most significant clusters that appeared linked to common viral pathogens.

Germline V gives CDR1 WNHNN, CDR2 SYGVQD (reference sequence). The CDR3 runs 15 residues. V lost 8 bases and J lost 2; bases outside the gene matches: 5. This sequence originates from a male donor in good health and CMV-seronegative. The chain carries TRBV10-1 and TRBJ2-3, with 12 bases aligning to TRBD2. The sequenced sample consisted of PBMCs. CDR3 sequence: CASGGLAGFTDTQYF. The CDR3 coding sequence is TGCGCCAGCGGCGGACTAGCGGGGTTCACAGATACGCAGTATTTT.